This T cell receptor (beta chain) comes out of a study of T cells after posttransplantation cyclophosphamide. This clone was detected many times. The V gene's germline CDR1 is MNHNS and CDR2 SASEGT. CDR3 length: 15 amino acids. The V segment lost 6 bases and the J segment 2 bases; nucleotides outside the gene matches: 8. Produced via immunoSEQ multiplex PCR; TCRdb's table is partial and in-frame only. The data show some 23,000 clones, with none appearing a single time. Treatment was busulfan-fludarabine conditioning, a marrow graft, and cyclophosphamide on days +3 and +4. This TCR was sampled from a male patient aged 18-29 years who received an allogeneic stem cell transplant from a related donor, was CMV-positive, and had no GVHD. These T cells may partly come from the graft donor. The rearrangement uses TRBV6-1 and TRBJ1-2; TRBD1 matches 8 bases. The specimen was PBMCs, collected after allogeneic stem cell transplant with posttransplant cyclophosphamide. The CDR3 DNA reads TGTGCCAGCAGACTTGAGGACAGGGCCAACTATGGCTACACCTTC. It is translated as CASRLEDRANYGYTF.